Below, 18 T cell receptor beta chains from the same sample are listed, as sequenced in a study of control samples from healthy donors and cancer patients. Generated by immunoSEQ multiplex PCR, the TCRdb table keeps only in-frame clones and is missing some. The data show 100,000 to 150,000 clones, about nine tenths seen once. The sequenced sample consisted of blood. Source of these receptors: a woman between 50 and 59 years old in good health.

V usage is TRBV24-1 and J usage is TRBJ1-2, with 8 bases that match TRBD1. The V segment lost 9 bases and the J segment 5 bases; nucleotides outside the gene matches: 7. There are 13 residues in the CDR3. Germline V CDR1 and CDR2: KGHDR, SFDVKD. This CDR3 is CATSGQGGYGYTF. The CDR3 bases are TGTGCCACCTCCGGACAGGGAGGATATGGCTACACCTTC.

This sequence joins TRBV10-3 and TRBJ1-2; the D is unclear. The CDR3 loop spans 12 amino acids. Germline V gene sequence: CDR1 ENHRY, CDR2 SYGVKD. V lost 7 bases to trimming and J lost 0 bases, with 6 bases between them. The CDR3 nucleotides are TGTGCCATCATGGAGCCTAACTATGGCTACACCTTC. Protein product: CAIMEPNYGYTF.

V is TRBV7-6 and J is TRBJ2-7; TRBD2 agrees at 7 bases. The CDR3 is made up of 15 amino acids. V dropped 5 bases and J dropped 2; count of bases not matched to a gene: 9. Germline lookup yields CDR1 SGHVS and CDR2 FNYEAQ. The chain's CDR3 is CASSPAYRGAYEQYF. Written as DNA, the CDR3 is TGTGCCAGCAGCCCGGCATACCGGGGGGCCTACGAGCAGTACTTC.

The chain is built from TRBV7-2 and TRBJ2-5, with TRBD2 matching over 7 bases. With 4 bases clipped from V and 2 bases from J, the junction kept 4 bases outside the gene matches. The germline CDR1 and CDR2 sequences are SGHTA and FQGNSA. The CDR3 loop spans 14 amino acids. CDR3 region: CASSYQRGQETQYF. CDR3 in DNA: TGTGCCAGCAGCTACCAGCGGGGACAAGAGACCCAGTACTTC.

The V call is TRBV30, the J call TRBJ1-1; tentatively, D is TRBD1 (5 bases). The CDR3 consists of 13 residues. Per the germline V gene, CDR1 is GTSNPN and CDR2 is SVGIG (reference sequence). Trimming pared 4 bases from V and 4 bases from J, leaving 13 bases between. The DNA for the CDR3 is TGTGCCTGGACCCGGAGGGGTATCACTGAAGCTTTCTTT. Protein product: CAWTRRGITEAFF.

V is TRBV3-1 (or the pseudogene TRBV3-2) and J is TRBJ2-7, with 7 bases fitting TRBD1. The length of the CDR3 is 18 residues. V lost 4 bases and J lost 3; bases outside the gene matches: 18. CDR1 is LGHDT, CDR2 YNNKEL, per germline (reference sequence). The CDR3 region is CASSPGTTWDSNYYEQYF. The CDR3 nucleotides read TGTGCCAGCAGCCCGGGCACCACCTGGGACAGCAATTACTACGAGCAGTACTTC.

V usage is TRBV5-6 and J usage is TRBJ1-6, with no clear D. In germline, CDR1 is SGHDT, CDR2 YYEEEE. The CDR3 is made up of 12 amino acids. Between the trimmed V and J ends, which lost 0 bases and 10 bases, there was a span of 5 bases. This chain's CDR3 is CASSLESSPLHF. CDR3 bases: TGTGCCAGCAGCTTGGAGTCGTCACCCCTCCACTTT.

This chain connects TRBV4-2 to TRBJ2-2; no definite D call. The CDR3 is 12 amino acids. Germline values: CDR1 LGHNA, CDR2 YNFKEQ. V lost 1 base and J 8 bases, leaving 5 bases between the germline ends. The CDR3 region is CASSQVGGELFF. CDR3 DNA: TGTGCCAGCAGCCAAGTCGGAGGGGAGCTGTTTTTT.

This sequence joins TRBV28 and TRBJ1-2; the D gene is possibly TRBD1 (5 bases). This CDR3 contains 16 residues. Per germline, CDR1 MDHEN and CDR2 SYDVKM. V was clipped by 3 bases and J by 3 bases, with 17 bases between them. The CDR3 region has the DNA TGTGCCAGCAGTTTCCCTATTGGAGGGGCCTACTATGGCTACACCTTC. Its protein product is CASSFPIGGAYYGYTF.

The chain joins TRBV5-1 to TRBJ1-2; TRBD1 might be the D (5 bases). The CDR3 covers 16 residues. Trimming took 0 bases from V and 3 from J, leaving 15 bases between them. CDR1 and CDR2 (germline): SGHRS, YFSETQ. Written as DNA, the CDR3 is TGCGCCAGCAGCTTGGCCTGGGGGGGAAACGACTATGGCTACACCTTC. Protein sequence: CASSLAWGGNDYGYTF.

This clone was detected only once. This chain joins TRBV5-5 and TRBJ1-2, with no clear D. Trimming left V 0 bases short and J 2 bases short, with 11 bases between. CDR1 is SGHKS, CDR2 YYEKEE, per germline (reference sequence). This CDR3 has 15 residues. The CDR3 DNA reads TGTGCCAGCAGCTTGGAGGTCGTGGGGAACTATGGCTACACCTTC. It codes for CASSLEVVGNYGYTF.

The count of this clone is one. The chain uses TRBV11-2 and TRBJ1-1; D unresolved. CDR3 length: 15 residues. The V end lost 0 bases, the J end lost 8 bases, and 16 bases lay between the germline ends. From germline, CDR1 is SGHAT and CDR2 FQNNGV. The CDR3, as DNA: TGTGCCAGCAGCTTAGACCTGGGCAACCTCGGGGAAGCTTTCTTT. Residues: CASSLDLGNLGEAFF.

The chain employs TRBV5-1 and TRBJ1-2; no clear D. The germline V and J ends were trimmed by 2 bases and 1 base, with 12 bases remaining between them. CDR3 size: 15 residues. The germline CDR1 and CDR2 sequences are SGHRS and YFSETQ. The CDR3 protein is CASSLITGNNYGYTF. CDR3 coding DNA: TGCGCCAGCAGCTTAATCACCGGGAATAACTATGGCTACACCTTC.

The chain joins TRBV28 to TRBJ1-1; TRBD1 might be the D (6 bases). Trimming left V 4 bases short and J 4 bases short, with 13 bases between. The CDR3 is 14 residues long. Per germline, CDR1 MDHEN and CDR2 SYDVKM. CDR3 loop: CASSSLRGPTEAFF. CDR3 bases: TGTGCCAGCAGTTCTTTACGGGGGCCCACTGAAGCTTTCTTT.

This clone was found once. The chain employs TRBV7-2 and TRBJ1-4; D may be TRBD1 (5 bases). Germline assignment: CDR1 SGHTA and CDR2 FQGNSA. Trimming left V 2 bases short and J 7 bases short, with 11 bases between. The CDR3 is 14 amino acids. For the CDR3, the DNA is TGTGCCAGCAGCTTACCGGGGGGGAGTGAAAAACTGTTTTTT. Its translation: CASSLPGGSEKLFF.

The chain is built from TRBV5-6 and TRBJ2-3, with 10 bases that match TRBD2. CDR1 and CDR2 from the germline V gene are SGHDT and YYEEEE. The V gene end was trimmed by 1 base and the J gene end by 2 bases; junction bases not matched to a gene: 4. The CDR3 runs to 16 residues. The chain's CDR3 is CASSLRTSGYTDTQYF. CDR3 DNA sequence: TGTGCCAGCAGCTTGAGGACTAGCGGATACACAGATACGCAGTATTTT.

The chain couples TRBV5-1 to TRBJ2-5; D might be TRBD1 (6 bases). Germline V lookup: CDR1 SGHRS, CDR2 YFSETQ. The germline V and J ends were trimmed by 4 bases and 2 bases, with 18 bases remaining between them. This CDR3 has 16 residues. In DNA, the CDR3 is TGCGCCAGCAGCCTGACCACCTCACAGGGACAAGAGACCCAGTACTTC. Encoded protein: CASSLTTSQGQETQYF. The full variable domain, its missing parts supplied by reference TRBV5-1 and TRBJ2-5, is KAGVTQTPRYLIKTRGQQVTLSCSPISGHRSVSWYQQTPGQGLQFLFEYFSETQRNKGNFPGRFSGRQFSNSRSEMNVSTLELGDSALYLCASSLTTSQGQETQYFGPGTRLLVL.

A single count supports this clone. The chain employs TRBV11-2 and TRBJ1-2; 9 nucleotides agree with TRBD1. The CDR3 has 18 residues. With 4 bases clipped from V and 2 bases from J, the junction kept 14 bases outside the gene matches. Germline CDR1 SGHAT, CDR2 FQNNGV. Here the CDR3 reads CASSSILGTGRPNYGYTF. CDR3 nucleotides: TGTGCCAGCAGCTCAATTCTCGGGACAGGGAGGCCAAACTATGGCTACACCTTC.